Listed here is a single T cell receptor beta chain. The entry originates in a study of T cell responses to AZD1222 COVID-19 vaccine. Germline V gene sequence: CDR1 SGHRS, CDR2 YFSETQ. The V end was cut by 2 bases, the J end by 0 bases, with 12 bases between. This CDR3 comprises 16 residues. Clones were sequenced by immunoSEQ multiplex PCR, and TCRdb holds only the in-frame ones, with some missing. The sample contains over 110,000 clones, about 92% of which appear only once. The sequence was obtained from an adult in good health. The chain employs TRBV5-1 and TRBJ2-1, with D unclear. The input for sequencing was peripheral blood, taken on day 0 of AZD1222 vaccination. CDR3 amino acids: CASSFNRDPSYNEQFF. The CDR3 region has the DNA TGCGCCAGCAGCTTCAATAGGGATCCCTCCTACAATGAGCAGTTCTTC.